Shown below are 6 T cell receptor beta chains from a single sample sequenced in a study of T cells in Graves' hyperthyroidism and ophthalmopathy. TCR beta CDR3 regions were amplified from RNA transcripts. In the first-round RT-PCR of the TCR CDR3, the HTBI primer set was used. Using its own MiXCR run on the multiplex PCR reads, TCRdb lists one record per CDR3 protein. The data show hundreds of thousands of distinct CDR3 sequences, about 14% seen once. Sequenced material: blood. These receptors all stem from a woman aged 18-35 years with Graves' hyperthyroidism.

This clonotype was picked up many times. This sequence joins TRBV7-8 and TRBJ1-1, with D hard to call. CDR3 length: 13 residues. The ends were cut back, 5 bases at V and 4 bases at J, with 11 bases in the middle. Germline CDR1 and CDR2: SGHVS and FQNEAQ. As DNA, the CDR3 is TGTGCCAGCAGCCAGAGGGAGGGCACTGAAGCTTTCTTT. This sequence encodes CASSQREGTEAFF.

This clonotype was counted at least ten times. V and J are TRBV30 and TRBJ1-2; the D is unclear. Trimming took off 7 bases at V and 4 bases at J, with 10 bases between the two ends. CDR1 and CDR2 (germline): GTSNPN, SVGIG (reference sequence). The CDR3 has 11 residues. The CDR3 bases are TGTGCCTTAGACGTTGGCTATGGCTACACCTTC. Encoded protein: CALDVGYGYTF.

This clonotype showed up many times. The rearrangement links TRBV12-3 or TRBV12-4 to TRBJ1-1; D is possibly TRBD1 (5 bases). The CDR3 totals 15 residues. With 2 bases removed from V and 0 bases from J, the gap between germline ends came to 10 bases. This CDR3 reads CASSLQGTVNTEAFF. CDR3 nucleotide sequence: TGTGCCAGCAGTTTACAGGGCACTGTGAACACTGAAGCTTTCTTT.

This clonotype was seen many times. The CDR3 loop is CASSLEIQPQHF. The CDR3 nucleotides read TGTGCCAGCAGCTTGGAGATTCAGCCCCAGCATTTT. The chain uses TRBV5-8 and TRBJ1-5; D call uncertain. The CDR3 sequence is 12 residues long. V lost 0 bases to trimming and J lost 6 bases, with 4 bases between them. Looked up from germline, CDR1 is SGHTS and CDR2 is YDEGEE.

This clonotype appeared a few times. The junction departs from the called germline gene at one end, perhaps through a read error. The chain couples TRBV15 to TRBJ2-5; D could derive from TRBD1 or TRBD2 (5 bases each). This CDR3 spans 11 amino acids. Germline loops: CDR1 LNHNV, CDR2 YYDKDF (reference sequence). The CDR3 coding sequence is TGTGCCACCAGCAGCGACAGCGGCCAACACTTC. This sequence encodes CATSSDSGQHF.

In this sample, this clonotype turned up many times. This chain joins TRBV7-9 and TRBJ2-3; a weak D match, TRBD2 (5 bases). This CDR3 is built from 16 residues. The germline V gene encodes CDR1 SEHNR and CDR2 FQNEAQ (reference sequence). V gave up 1 base and J gave up 3 bases, with 14 bases separating them. This chain's CDR3 is CASSLEVGVPTDTQYF. The CDR3 nucleotides are TGTGCCAGCAGCTTAGAGGTCGGGGTCCCGACAGATACGCAGTATTTT.